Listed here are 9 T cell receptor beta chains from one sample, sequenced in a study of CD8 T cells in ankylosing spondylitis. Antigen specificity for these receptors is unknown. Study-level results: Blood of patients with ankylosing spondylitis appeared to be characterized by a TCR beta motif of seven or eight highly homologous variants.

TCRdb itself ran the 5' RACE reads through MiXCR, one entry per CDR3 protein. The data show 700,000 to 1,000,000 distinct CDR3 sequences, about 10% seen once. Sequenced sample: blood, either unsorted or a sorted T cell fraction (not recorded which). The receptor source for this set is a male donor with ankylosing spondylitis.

The CDR3 bases are TGTGCCAGCAGACTTCCGGGGGCAGATACGCAGTATTTT. It encodes CASRLPGADTQYF. The J gene is TRBJ2-3, the V gene TRBV13, with D maybe TRBD2 (6 bases). V was pared by 6 bases and J by 4 bases, with 11 bases between. Germline loops: CDR1 PRHDT, CDR2 FYEKMQ (reference sequence). The CDR3 contains 13 residues.

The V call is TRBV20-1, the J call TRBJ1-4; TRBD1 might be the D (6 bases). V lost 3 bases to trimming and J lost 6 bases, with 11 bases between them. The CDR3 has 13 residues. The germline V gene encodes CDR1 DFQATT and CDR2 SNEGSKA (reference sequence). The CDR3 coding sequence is TGCAGTGCTAGTGAGCAGGGGTATGAAAAACTGTTTTTT. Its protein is CSASEQGYEKLFF.

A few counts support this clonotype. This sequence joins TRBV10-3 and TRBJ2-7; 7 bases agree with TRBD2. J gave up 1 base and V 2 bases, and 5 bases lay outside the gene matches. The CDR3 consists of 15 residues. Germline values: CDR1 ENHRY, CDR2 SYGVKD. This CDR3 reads CAISEPERGSYEQYF. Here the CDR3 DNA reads TGTGCCATCAGTGAGCCCGAGCGGGGATCCTACGAGCAGTACTTC.

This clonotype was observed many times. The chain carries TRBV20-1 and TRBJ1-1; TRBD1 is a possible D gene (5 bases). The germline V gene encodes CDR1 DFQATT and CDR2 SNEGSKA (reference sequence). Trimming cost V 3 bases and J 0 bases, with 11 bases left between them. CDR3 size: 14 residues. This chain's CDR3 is CSARVGTLNTEAFF. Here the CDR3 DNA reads TGCAGTGCTAGGGTGGGGACTTTGAACACTGAAGCTTTCTTT.

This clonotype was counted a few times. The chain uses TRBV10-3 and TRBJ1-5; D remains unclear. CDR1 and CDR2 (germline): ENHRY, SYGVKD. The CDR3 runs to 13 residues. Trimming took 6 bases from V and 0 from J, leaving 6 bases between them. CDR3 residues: CAISKNSNQPQHF. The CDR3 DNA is TGTGCCATCAGCAAGAATAGCAATCAGCCCCAGCATTTT.

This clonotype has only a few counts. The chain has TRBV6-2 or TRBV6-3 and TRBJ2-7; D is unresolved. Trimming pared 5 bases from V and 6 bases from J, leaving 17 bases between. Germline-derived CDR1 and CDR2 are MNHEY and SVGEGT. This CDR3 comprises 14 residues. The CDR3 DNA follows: TGTGCCAGCAGTAAGGACGGAGCTCACGGCGAGCAGTACTTC. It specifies CASSKDGAHGEQYF.

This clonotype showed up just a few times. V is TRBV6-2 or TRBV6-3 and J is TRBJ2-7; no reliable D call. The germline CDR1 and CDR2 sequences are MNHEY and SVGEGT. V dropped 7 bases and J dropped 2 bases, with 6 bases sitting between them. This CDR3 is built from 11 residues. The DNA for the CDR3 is TGTGCCAGCAAAGAAACCTACGAGCAGTACTTC. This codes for CASKETYEQYF.

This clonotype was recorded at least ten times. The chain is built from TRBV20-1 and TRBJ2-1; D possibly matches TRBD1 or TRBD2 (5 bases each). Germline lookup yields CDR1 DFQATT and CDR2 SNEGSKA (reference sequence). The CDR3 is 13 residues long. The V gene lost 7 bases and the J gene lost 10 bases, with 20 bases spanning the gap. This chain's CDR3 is CSVEGRTWYEQFF. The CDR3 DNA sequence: TGCAGTGTCGAGGGACGTACGTGGTACGAGCAGTTCTTC.

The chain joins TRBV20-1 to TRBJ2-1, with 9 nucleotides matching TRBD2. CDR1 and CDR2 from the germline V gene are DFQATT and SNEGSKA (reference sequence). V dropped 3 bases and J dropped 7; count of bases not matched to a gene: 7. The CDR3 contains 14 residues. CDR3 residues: CSASGGRAGNEQFF. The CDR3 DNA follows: TGCAGTGCTAGCGGCGGGAGGGCTGGGAATGAGCAGTTCTTC.